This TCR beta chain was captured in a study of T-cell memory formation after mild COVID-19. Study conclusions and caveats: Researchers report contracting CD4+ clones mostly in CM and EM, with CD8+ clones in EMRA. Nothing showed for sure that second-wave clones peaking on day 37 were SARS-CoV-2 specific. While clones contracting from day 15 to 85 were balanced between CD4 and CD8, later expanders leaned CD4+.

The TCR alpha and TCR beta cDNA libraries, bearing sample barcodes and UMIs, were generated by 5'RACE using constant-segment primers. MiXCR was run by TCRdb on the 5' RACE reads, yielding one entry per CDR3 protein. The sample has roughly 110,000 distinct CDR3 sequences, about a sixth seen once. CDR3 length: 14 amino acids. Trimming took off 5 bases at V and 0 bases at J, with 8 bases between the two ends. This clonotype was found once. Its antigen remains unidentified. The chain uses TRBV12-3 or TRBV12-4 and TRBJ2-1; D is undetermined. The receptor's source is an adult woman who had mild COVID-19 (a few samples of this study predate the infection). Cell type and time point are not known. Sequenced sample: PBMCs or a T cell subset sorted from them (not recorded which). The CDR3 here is CASSQPSSYNEQFF. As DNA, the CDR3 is TGTGCCAGCAGTCAACCGAGCTCCTACAATGAGCAGTTCTTC.